Following are 5 T cell receptor beta chains from one sample sequenced in a study of T cell responses to AZD1222 COVID-19 vaccine. Clones were read by immunoSEQ multiplex PCR, and TCRdb kept only the in-frame ones, dropping some. The profile shows over 100,000 clones, nearly 95% of them singletons. Sequenced here: peripheral blood, sampled on day 0 of AZD1222 vaccination. These receptors came from an adult in good health.

This clone was counted only a few times. This chain links TRBV11-2 with TRBJ2-7; 9 bases are shared with TRBD1. Germline-derived CDR1 and CDR2 are SGHAT and FQNNGV. The CDR3 covers 13 residues. Germline trimming cut 8 bases from V and 5 bases from J; bases unmatched to any gene: 7. The CDR3 sequence: CASGRTGANEQYF. CDR3 nucleotides: TGTGCCAGCGGAAGGACAGGGGCCAACGAGCAGTACTTC.

The chain is built from TRBV6-2 or TRBV6-3 and TRBJ1-2; 7 bases map to TRBD1. From germline, CDR1 is MNHEY and CDR2 SVGEGT. The CDR3 is made up of 15 amino acids. V was pared by 2 bases and J by 6 bases, with 9 bases of the junction left unmatched. DNA for the CDR3: TGTGCCAGCAGTTACCCCGACAGGGTCCACGATGGCTACACCTTC. The encoded protein is CASSYPDRVHDGYTF.

The chain is built from TRBV5-4 and TRBJ2-1; TRBD2 agrees at 12 bases. V shed 5 bases and J 6 bases; nucleotides not matched to a gene: 9. Germline assignment: CDR1 SGHNT and CDR2 YYREEE (reference sequence). The CDR3 consists of 16 residues. CDR3 sequence: CASSTVWTSGINEQFF. CDR3 coding DNA: TGTGCCAGCAGTACGGTGTGGACTAGCGGGATCAATGAGCAGTTCTTC.

The rearrangement links TRBV19 to TRBJ1-3; D gene uncertain. Trimming took off 0 bases at V and 4 bases at J, with 10 bases between the two ends. This CDR3 contains 15 residues. CDR1 is LNHDA and CDR2 is SQIVND in the germline V gene (reference sequence). CDR3 residues: CASSIEGRPGNTIYF. The CDR3, as DNA: TGTGCCAGTAGTATAGAGGGCCGGCCAGGAAACACCATATATTTT.

The chain employs TRBV5-1 and TRBJ1-1, with unresolved D. The CDR3 is 13 residues long. Trimming stripped 4 bases from V and 3 bases from J, with 10 bases between. CDR1 is SGHRS, CDR2 YFSETQ, per germline. CDR3 coding DNA: TGCGCCAGCAGCCCCAGCCCGCACACTGAAGCTTTCTTT. It encodes CASSPSPHTEAFF. Supplemented by reference TRBV5-1 and TRBJ1-1, the full variable domain reads KAGVTQTPRYLIKTRGQQVTLSCSPISGHRSVSWYQQTPGQGLQFLFEYFSETQRNKGNFPGRFSGRQFSNSRSEMNVSTLELGDSALYLCASSPSPHTEAFFGQGTRLTVV.